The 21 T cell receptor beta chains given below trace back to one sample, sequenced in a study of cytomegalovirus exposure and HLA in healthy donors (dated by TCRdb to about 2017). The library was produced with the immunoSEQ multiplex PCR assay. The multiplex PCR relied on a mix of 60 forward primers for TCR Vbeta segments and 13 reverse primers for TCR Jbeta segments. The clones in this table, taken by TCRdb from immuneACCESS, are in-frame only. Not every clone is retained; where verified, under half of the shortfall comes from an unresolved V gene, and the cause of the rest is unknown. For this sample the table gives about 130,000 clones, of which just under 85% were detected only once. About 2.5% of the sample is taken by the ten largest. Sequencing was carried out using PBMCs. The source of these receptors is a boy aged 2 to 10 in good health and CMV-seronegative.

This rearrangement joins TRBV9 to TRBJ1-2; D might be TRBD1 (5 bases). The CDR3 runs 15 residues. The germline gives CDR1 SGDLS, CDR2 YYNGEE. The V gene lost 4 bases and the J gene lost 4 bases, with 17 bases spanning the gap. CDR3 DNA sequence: TGTGCCAGCAGCCCCGGAGGGGCCGGCGGCTATGGCTACACCTTC. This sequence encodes CASSPGGAGGYGYTF.

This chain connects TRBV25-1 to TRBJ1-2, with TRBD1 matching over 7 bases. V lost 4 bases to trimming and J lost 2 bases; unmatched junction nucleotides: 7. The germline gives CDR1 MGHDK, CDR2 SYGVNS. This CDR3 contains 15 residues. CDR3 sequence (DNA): TGTGCCAGCAGTGTCCAAGGGGGCCCCAACTATGGCTACACCTTC. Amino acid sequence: CASSVQGGPNYGYTF.

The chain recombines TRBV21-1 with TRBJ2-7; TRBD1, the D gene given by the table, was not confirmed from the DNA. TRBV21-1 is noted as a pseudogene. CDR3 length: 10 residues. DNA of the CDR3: TGTAGGGGGCCCTCCTACGAGCAGTACGTC. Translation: CRGPSYEQYV.

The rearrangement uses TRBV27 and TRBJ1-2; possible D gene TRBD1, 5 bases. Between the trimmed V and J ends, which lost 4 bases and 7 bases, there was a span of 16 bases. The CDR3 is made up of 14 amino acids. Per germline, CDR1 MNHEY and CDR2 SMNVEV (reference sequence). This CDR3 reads CASSSGSRVLGYTF. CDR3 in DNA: TGTGCCAGCAGTTCGGGCAGCAGGGTGCTTGGCTACACCTTC.

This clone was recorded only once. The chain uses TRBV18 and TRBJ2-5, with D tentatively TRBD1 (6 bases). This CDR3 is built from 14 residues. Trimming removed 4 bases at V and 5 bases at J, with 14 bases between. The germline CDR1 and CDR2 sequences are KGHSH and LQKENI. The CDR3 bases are TGTGCCAGCTCACTACTGGACAGTGTGGAGACCCAGTACTTC. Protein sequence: CASSLLDSVETQYF.

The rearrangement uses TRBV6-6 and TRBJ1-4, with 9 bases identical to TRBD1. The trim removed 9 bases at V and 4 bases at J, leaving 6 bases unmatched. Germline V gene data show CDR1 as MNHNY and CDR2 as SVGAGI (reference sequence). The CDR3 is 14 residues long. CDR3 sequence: CASALTGGNEKLFF. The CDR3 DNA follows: TGTGCCAGTGCCCTGACAGGGGGTAATGAAAAACTGTTTTTT.

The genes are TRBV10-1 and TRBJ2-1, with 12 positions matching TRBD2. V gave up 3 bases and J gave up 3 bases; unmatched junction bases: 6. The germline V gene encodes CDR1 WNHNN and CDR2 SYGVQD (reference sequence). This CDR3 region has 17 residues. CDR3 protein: CASSDTGTSGFYNEQFF. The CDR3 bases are TGCGCCAGCAGTGATACCGGGACTAGCGGGTTCTACAATGAGCAGTTCTTC.

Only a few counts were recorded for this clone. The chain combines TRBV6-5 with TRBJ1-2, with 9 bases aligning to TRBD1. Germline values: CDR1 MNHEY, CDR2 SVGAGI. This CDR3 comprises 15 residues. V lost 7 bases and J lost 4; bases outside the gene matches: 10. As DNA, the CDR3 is TGTGCCAGCATCGCCGGGGACAGGGTTAGCTATGGCTACACCTTC. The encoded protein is CASIAGDRVSYGYTF.

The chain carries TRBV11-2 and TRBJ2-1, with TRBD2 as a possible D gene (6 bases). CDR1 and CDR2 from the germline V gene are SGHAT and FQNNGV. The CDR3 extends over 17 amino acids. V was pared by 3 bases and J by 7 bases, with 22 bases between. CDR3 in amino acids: CASSFWLGGIGENEQFF. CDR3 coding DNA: TGTGCCAGCAGCTTTTGGCTAGGCGGGATCGGAGAAAATGAGCAGTTCTTC.

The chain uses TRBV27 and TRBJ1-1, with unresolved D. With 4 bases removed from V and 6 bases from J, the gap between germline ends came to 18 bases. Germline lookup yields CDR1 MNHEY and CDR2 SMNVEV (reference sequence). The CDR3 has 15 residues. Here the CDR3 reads CASSWAGSGEAEAFF. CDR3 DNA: TGTGCCAGCAGTTGGGCAGGAAGCGGGGAGGCTGAAGCTTTCTTT.

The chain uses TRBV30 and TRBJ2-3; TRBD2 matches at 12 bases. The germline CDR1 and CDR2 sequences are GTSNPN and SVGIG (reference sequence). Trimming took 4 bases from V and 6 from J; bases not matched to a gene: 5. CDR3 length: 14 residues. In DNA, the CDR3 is TGTGCCTGGACTGGACTAGCGGGGTGGGATACGCAGTATTTT. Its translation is CAWTGLAGWDTQYF.

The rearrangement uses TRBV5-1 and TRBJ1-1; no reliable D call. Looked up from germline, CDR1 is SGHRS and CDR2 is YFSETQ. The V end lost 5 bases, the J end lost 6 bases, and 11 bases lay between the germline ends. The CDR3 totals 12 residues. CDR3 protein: CASRFETAEAFF. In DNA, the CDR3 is TGCGCCAGCAGATTCGAAACAGCTGAAGCTTTCTTT. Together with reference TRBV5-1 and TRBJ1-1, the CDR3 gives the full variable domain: KAGVTQTPRYLIKTRGQQVTLSCSPISGHRSVSWYQQTPGQGLQFLFEYFSETQRNKGNFPGRFSGRQFSNSRSEMNVSTLELGDSALYLCASRFETAEAFFGQGTRLTVV.

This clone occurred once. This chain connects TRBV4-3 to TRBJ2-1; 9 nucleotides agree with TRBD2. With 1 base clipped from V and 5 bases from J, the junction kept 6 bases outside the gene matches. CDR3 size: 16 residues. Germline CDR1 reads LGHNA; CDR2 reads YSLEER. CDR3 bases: TGCGCCAGCAGCCAAGCTTCTAGCGGGGTCCACAATGAGCAGTTCTTC. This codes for CASSQASSGVHNEQFF.

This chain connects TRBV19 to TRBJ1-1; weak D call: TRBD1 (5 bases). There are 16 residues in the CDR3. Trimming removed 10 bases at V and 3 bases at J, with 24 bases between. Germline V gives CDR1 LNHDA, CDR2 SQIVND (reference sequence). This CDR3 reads CATKGQGWDEDTEAFF. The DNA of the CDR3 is TGTGCCACTAAAGGGCAGGGATGGGATGAGGACACTGAAGCTTTCTTT.

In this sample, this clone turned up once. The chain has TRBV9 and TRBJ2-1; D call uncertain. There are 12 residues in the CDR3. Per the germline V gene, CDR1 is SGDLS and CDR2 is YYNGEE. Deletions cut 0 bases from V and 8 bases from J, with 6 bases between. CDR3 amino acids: CASSVVNHEQFF. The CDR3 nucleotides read TGTGCCAGCAGCGTAGTTAATCATGAGCAGTTCTTC. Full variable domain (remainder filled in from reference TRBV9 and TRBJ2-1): DSGVTQTPKHLITATGQRVTLRCSPRSGDLSVYWYQQSLDQGLQFLIQYYNGEERAKGNILERFSAQQFPDLHSELNLSSLELGDSALYFCASSVVNHEQFFGPGTRLTVL.

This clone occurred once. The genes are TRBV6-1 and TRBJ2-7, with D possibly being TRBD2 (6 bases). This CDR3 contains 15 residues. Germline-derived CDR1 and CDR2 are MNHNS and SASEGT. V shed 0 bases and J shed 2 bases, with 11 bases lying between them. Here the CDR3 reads CASSEAVGGPYEQYV. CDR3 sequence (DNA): TGTGCCAGCAGTGAAGCGGTGGGAGGACCCTACGAGCAGTACGTC.

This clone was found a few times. This chain's CDR3 is CASSTYTGITEAFF. Here the CDR3 DNA reads TGTGCCAGCAGCACCTATACAGGGATCACTGAAGCTTTCTTT. The V and J genes are TRBV7-2 and TRBJ1-1; D may be TRBD1 (6 bases). The germline V gene has CDR1 SGHTA and CDR2 FQGNSA. CDR3 length: 14 amino acids. The V gene lost 5 bases and the J gene lost 4 bases, with 14 bases spanning the gap.

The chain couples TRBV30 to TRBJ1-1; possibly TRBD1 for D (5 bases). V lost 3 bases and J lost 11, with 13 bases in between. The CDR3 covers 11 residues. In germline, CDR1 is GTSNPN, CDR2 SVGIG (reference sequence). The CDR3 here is CAWRGPSGAFF. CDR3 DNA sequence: TGTGCCTGGAGGGGGCCATCAGGCGCTTTCTTT.

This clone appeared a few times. The CDR3 is CASSFKREGRGGQFF. As DNA, the CDR3 is TGTGCCAGCAGTTTTAAGCGGGAGGGCCGGGGGGGGCAGTTCTTC. The chain couples TRBV27 to TRBJ2-1; 10 bases align to TRBD2. CDR3 size: 15 residues. Per the germline V gene, CDR1 is MNHEY and CDR2 is SMNVEV (reference sequence). The junction had 11 bases not matched to a gene; V was cut back by 3 bases and J by 12 bases.

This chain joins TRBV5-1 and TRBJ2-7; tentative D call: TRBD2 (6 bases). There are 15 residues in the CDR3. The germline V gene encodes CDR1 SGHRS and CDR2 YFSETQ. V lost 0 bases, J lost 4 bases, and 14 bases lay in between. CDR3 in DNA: TGCGCCAGCAGCTTGGCGGCGGGACTGGAATACGAGCAGTACTTC. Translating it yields CASSLAAGLEYEQYF.

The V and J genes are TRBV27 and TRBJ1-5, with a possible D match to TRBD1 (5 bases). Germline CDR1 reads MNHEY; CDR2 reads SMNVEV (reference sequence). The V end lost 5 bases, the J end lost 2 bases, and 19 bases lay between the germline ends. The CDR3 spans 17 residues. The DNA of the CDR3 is TGTGCCAGCAGTAATTACCTCGGGGACTCGGGCAATCAGCCCCAGCATTTT. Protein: CASSNYLGDSGNQPQHF.